This record covers a single TCR beta chain. This specimen belongs to a study of blood T cell repertoires in COVID-19. Germline lookup yields CDR1 LNHNV and CDR2 YYDKDF (reference sequence). V was shortened by 1 base and J by 5 bases, with 23 bases between the two germline ends. The CDR3 has 19 residues. Repertoires were generated with immunoSEQ multiplex PCR, while TCRdb's copy carries only in-frame clones and drops some. Counted here are approximately 49,000 clones, 80% to 85% occurring once; the ten biggest clones make up about a fifth. The sequenced sample consisted of peripheral blood. The chain carries TRBV15 and TRBJ1-4; possibly TRBD1 for D (5 bases). This receptor was identified in an elderly woman with COVID-19, enrolled during active disease. The CDR3 DNA follows: TGTGCCACCAGCAGAGGCCTGGCGGGGCCGGGGCAGTGGAATGAAAAACTGTTTTTT. Translating gives CATSRGLAGPGQWNEKLFF.